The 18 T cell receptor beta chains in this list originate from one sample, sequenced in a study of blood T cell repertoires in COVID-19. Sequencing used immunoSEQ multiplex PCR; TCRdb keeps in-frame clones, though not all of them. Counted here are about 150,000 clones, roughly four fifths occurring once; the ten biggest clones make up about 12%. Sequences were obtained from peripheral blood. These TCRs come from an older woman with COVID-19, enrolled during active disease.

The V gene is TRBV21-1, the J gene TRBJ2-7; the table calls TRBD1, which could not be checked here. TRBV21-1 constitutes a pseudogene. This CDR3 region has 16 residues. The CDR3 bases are TGTGCCAGCAGCAAAGCGGGCAGGGGGATCTCCTACGAGCAGTACGTC. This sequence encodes CASSKAGRGISYEQYV.

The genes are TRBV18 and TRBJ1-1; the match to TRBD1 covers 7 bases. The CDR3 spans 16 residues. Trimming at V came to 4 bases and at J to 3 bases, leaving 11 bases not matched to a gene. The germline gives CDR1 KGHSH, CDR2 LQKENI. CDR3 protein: CASSLYDREAHTEAFF. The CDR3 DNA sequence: TGTGCCAGCTCACTATATGACAGGGAGGCCCACACTGAAGCTTTCTTT.

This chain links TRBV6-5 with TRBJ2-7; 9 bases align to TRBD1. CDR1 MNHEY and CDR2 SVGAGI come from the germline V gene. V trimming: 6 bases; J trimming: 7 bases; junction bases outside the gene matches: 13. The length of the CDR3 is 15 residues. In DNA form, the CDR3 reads TGTGCCAGCAGGGGCCCCGGGACAGGGAGACGGGAGCAGTACTTC. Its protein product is CASRGPGTGRREQYF.

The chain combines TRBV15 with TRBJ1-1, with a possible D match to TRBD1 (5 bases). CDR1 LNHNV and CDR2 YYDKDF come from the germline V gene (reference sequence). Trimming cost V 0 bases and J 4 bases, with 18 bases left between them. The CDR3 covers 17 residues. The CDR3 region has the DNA TGTGCCACCAGCAGAGATCCCGGGGGGAAAAGGGGCACTGAAGCTTTCTTT. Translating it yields CATSRDPGGKRGTEAFF.

The DNA for the CDR3 is TGTGCCAGCAGCCCTACTGACAACGGATATGGCTACACCTTC. Translating it yields CASSPTDNGYGYTF. The rearrangement uses TRBV7-8 and TRBJ1-2; D gene ambiguous. The length of the CDR3 is 14 residues. The V end lost 5 bases, the J end lost 5 bases, and 15 bases lay between the germline ends. Germline CDR1 is SGHVS and CDR2 is FQNEAQ.

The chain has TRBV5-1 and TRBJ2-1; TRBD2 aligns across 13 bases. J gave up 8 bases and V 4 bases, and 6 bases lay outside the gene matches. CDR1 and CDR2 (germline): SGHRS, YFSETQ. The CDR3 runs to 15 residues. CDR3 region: CASSNGTSGIDEQFF. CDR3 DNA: TGCGCCAGCAGCAACGGGACTAGCGGGATAGATGAGCAGTTCTTC.

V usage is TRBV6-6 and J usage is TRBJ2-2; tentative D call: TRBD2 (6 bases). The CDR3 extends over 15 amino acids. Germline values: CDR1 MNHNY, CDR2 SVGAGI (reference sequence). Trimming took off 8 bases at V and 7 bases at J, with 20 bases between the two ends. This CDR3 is CASGEVGGWGGELFF. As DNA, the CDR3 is TGTGCCAGCGGGGAAGTCGGGGGATGGGGCGGGGAGCTGTTTTTT.

The CDR3 reads CASSESSGGLGGYTF. CDR3 nucleotides: TGCGCCAGCAGTGAGTCGTCGGGGGGTTTAGGAGGCTACACCTTC. The J gene is TRBJ1-2, the V gene TRBV10-1; perhaps TRBD1 as D (5 bases). The CDR3 extends over 15 amino acids. Germline V CDR1 and CDR2: WNHNN, SYGVQD (reference sequence). V was pared by 0 bases and J by 8 bases, with 16 bases between.

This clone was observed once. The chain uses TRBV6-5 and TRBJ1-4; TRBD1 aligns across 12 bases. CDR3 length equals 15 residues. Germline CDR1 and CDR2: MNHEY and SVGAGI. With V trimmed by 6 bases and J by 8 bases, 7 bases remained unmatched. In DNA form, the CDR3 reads TGTGCCAGCAGGAAACCCGGGACAGGGGGCGAAAAACTGTTTTTT. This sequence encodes CASRKPGTGGEKLFF.

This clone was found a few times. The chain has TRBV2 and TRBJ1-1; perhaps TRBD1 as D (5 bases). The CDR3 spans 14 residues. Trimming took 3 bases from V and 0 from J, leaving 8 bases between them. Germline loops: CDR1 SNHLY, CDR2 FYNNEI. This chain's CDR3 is CASSDPGVNTEAFF. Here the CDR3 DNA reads TGTGCCAGCAGTGACCCGGGGGTGAACACTGAAGCTTTCTTT.

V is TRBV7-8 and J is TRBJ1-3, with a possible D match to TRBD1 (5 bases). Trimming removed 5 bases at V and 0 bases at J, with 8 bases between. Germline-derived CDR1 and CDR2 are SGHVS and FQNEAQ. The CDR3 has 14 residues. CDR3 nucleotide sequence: TGTGCCAGCAGCGGGGGAGGCTCTGGAAACACCATATATTTT. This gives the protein CASSGGGSGNTIYF.

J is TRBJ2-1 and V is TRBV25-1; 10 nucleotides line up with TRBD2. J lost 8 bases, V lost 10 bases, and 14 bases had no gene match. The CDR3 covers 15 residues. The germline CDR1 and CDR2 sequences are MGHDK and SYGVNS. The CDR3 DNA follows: TGTGCCACCGAGAAGCGGGGGGGCCTTATCCATGAGCAGTTCTTC. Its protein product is CATEKRGGLIHEQFF.

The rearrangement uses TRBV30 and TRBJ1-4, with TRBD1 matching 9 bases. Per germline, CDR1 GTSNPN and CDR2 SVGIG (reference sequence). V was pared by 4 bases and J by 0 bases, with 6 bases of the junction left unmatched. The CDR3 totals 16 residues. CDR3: CAWKHGTGSTNEKLFF. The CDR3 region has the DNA TGTGCCTGGAAACACGGGACAGGGTCAACTAATGAAAAACTGTTTTTT.

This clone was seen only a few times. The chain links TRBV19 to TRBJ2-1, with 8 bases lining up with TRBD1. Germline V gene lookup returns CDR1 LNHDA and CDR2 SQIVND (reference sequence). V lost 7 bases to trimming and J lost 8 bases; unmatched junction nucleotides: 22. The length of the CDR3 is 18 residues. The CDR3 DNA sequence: TGTGCCAGTACCGCACCTAGGGCGGTCCCAGGGGGCAGGGATGAGCAGTTCTTC. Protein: CASTAPRAVPGGRDEQFF.

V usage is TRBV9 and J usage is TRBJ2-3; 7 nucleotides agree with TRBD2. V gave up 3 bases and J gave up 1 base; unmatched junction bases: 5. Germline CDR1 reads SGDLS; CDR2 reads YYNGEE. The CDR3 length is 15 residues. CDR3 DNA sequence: TGTGCCAGCAGCGGATCTAGCGGCCGCACAGATACGCAGTATTTT. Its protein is CASSGSSGRTDTQYF.

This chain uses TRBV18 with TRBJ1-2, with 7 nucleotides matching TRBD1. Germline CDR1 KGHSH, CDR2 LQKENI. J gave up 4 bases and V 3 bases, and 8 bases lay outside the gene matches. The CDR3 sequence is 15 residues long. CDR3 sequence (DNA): TGTGCCAGCTCACCTCCGGGACAGAGTTCCTATGGCTACACCTTC. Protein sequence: CASSPPGQSSYGYTF.

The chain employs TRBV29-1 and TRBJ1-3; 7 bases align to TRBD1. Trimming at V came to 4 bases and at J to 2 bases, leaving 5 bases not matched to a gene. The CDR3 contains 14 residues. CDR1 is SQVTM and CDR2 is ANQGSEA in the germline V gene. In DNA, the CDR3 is TGCAGCGTTGGAGACAGGGTGGCTGGAAACACCATATATTTT. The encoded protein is CSVGDRVAGNTIYF.

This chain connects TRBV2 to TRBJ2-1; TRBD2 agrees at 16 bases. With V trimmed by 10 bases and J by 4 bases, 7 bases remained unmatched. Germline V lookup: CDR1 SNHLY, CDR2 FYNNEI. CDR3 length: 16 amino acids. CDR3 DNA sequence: TGTGCCACCAAGGGACTAGCGGGAGGGGGGTACAATGAGCAGTTCTTC. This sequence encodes CATKGLAGGGYNEQFF.